These T cell receptor beta chains were read from a single sample in a study of spatial heterogeneity in lung cancer. TCRdb fed the 5' RACE reads into MiXCR, producing one record per CDR3 protein. The sample yields approximately 44,000 distinct CDR3 sequences, 12% seen once. Source: PBMCs, taken at surgery. The receptors derive from a female donor with early-stage non-small cell lung cancer. CDR3s include the opening cysteine and the closing phenylalanine or tryptophan. A D gene is named only where the DNA matches it firmly. Part of the rows lack a size; the others show once, few, many or a class for expanded clones.

TRBJ2-1	TRBD2	TRBV2	.	CASSTRTSGGTNEQFF	TGTGCCAGCAGTACCAGGACTAGCGGGGGAACCAATGAGCAGTTCTTC
TRBJ2-5	.	TRBV30	many	CAWSGTSQETQYF	TGTGCCTGGAGTGGGACATCTCAAGAGACCCAGTACTTC
TRBJ2-7	TRBD2	TRBV7-8	.	CASQAGVLSYEQYF	TGTGCCAGCCAAGCGGGGGTTCTTTCCTACGAGCAGTACTTC
TRBJ1-5	TRBD1	TRBV19	.	CASSIDGGTGGYQPQHF	TGTGCCAGTAGTATAGATGGCGGGACAGGGGGATATCAGCCCCAGCATTTT
TRBJ2-5	TRBD2	TRBV5-1	.	CASSSPGLAGERYQETQYF	TGCGCCAGCAGCTCACCGGGACTAGCGGGGGAGAGGTACCAAGAGACCCAGTACTTC
TRBJ1-4	.	TRBV15	.	CATRGLPNEKLFF	TGTGCCACCAGAGGGTTGCCTAATGAAAAACTGTTTTTT
TRBJ1-5	.	TRBV24-1	few	CATSPGGNQPQHF	TGTGCCACCAGTCCAGGGGGCAATCAGCCCCAGCATTTT
TRBJ2-1	.	TRBV3-1	few	CASSQGRGAAEQFF	TGTGCCAGCAGCCAAGGCAGGGGAGCAGCTGAGCAGTTCTTC
TRBJ2-1	TRBD2	TRBV12-3/TRBV12-4	many	CASSSLAGGLDEQFF	TGTGCCAGCAGCTCACTAGCGGGGGGGCTCGATGAGCAGTTCTTC
TRBJ2-4	.	TRBV7-9	.	CASSSSDASAKNIQYF	TGTGCCAGCAGCTCCTCGGACGCTTCAGCCAAAAACATTCAGTACTTC
TRBJ2-3	.	TRBV12-3/TRBV12-4	.	CASSTTGLRGDTQYF	TGTGCCAGCAGTACAACAGGGCTCCGAGGGGATACGCAGTATTTT
TRBJ2-7	.	TRBV5-1	.	CASSLDATDYEQYF	TGCGCCAGCAGCTTGGATGCGACGGACTACGAGCAGTACTTC
TRBJ2-3	.	TRBV24-1	few	CATRDDRRQYF	TGTGCCACCAGGGACGACCGGAGGCAGTATTTT
TRBJ2-1	TRBD2	TRBV3-1	.	CASSQVVSGGADNEQFF	TGTGCCAGCAGCCAAGTAGTAAGCGGGGGGGCGGACAATGAGCAGTTCTTC
TRBJ1-1	.	TRBV9	few	CASSVASGNHEAFF	TGTGCCAGCAGCGTAGCTTCGGGAAACCATGAAGCTTTCTTT
TRBJ2-7	.	TRBV24-1	.	CATSDLSRDSRQYF	TGTGCCACCAGTGATTTGTCCCGGGACTCCCGGCAGTACTTC
TRBJ1-1	TRBD1	TRBV28	.	CASSLWIQGGMNTEAFF	TGTGCCAGCAGTTTATGGATACAAGGGGGCATGAACACTGAAGCTTTCTTT
TRBJ1-2	.	TRBV29-1	few	CSVLLDNYGYTF	TGCAGCGTCCTACTGGATAACTATGGCTACACCTTC
TRBJ1-5	.	TRBV3-1	.	CASSPTRNSNQPQNF	TGTGCCAGCAGTCCCACCCGGAATAGCAATCAGCCCCAGAATTTT
TRBJ2-5	TRBD2	TRBV3-1	.	CASSHGLAGVGETQYF	TGTGCCAGCAGCCATGGACTAGCGGGGGTAGGGGAGACCCAGTACTTC
TRBJ1-2	.	TRBV30	once	CAWSTGNYGYTF	TGTGCCTGGAGTACGGGGAACTATGGCTACACCTTC
TRBJ1-2	.	TRBV4-3	few	CASSQDGGDRGLTF	TGCGCCAGCAGCCAAGATGGGGGGGACCGGGGCCTCACCTTC
TRBJ2-1	TRBD2	TRBV4-2	many	CASSPKGLAGINEQFF	TGTGCCAGCAGCCCTAAAGGGCTAGCGGGGATAAATGAGCAGTTCTTC
TRBJ1-5	.	TRBV2	few	CASGGGTNQPQHF	TGTGCCAGCGGCGGGGGGACCAATCAGCCCCAGCATTTT
TRBJ2-4	.	TRBV12-3/TRBV12-4	.	CASSLSAQAKNIQYF	TGTGCCAGCAGTTTATCCGCGCAAGCCAAAAACATTCAGTACTTC
TRBJ1-2	TRBD1	TRBV7-2	few	CASSLAGGNYGYTF	TGTGCCAGCAGCTTAGCAGGGGGCAACTATGGCTACACCTTC
TRBJ1-1	.	TRBV3-1	few	CASSPGSQASTEAFF	TGTGCCAGCAGCCCAGGATCCCAGGCGAGCACTGAAGCTTTCTTT
TRBJ2-5	.	TRBV25-1	.	CASSEPDPRETQYF	TGTGCCAGCAGTGAACCCGACCCGCGGGAGACCCAGTACTTC
TRBJ2-5	.	TRBV7-7	.	CASSLGSDGETQYF	TGTGCCAGCAGCCTGGGGAGTGATGGAGAGACCCAGTACTTC
TRBJ2-1	TRBD1	TRBV6-5	.	CASKPGQSYNEQFF	TGTGCCAGCAAACCGGGACAGTCCTACAATGAGCAGTTCTTC
TRBJ2-1	TRBD2	TRBV5-6	.	CASSLSGGAHNEQFF	TGTGCCAGCAGCTTGAGCGGGGGGGCCCACAATGAGCAGTTCTTC
TRBJ1-6	.	TRBV12-3/TRBV12-4	.	CATSYSSYNSPLHF	TGTGCCACCAGTTACAGCTCCTATAATTCACCCCTCCACTTT
TRBJ2-3	.	TRBV7-2	.	CASSLNRVPDTQYF	TGTGCCAGCAGCTTAAACAGGGTCCCAGATACGCAGTATTTT
TRBJ2-5	.	TRBV7-8	.	CASSRGARSRQETQYF	TGTGCCAGCAGCCGAGGGGCGAGGTCCCGGCAGGAGACCCAGTACTTC
TRBJ1-1	.	TRBV19	few	CASPRKGSTEAFF	TGTGCCAGCCCTCGGAAGGGGAGCACTGAAGCTTTCTTT
TRBJ1-5	.	TRBV10-2	.	CASSAYYQPQHF	TGCGCCAGCAGTGCCTATTATCAGCCCCAGCATTTT
TRBJ1-1	.	TRBV28	many	CASSSRTRPAFF	TGTGCCAGCAGTTCCAGGACCCGCCCAGCTTTCTTT
TRBJ2-3	.	TRBV6-1	.	CASRSQTPRADTQYF	TGTGCCAGCAGATCCCAGACCCCGAGAGCAGATACGCAGTATTTT
TRBJ2-7	.	TRBV5-4	.	CASSLGLGLLRDEQYF	TGTGCCAGCAGCTTGGGGTTGGGACTTCTCCGAGACGAGCAGTACTTC
TRBJ2-7	.	TRBV6-1	many	CASRFWETSNEQYF	TGTGCCAGCAGGTTCTGGGAGACCAGCAACGAGCAGTACTTC
TRBJ1-2	TRBD1	TRBV29-1	many	CSVEVGTGSGGYTF	TGCAGCGTTGAAGTCGGGACAGGGTCGGGGGGCTACACCTTC
TRBJ1-3	.	TRBV10-3	few	CAISESAADTIYF	TGTGCCATCAGTGAGTCGGCAGCGGACACCATATATTTT
TRBJ1-2	.	TRBV4-2	few	CASSQEVAAGPNYGYTF	TGTGCCAGCAGCCAAGAAGTAGCGGCAGGGCCCAACTATGGCTACACCTTC
TRBJ2-1	TRBD1	TRBV7-9	few	CASSLVAVPGGHEQFF	TGTGCCAGCAGCTTAGTGGCCGTTCCAGGGGGCCATGAGCAGTTCTTC
TRBJ2-1	TRBD2	TRBV6-1	.	CASSHSGGGYEQFF	TGTGCCAGCAGTCATAGCGGGGGTGGCTATGAGCAGTTCTTC
TRBJ2-5	TRBD2	TRBV5-1	many	CASSPFSGGAGETQYF	TGCGCCAGCAGCCCCTTTAGCGGGGGGGCAGGAGAGACCCAGTACTTC